What follows are 12 T cell receptor beta chains derived from one specimen sequenced in a study of shared clonotypes between healthy human individuals. Data came from immunoSEQ multiplex PCR; TCRdb stores just in-frame clones and leaves some out. This table has some 600,000 clones, roughly 95% appearing once. Positive CCR7 selection of CD45RO-negative cells yielded the naive CD8 cells, and terminally differentiated effector memory CD45RA+ cells were excluded. The source material was naive CD8+ T cells sorted from blood. Source of these receptors: a woman between 25 and 40 years old in good health.

The chain links TRBV7-9 to TRBJ2-3; D possibly corresponds to TRBD1 (5 bases). The CDR3 loop spans 13 amino acids. From germline, CDR1 is SEHNR and CDR2 FQNEAQ (reference sequence). V lost 2 bases and J 6 bases, leaving 9 bases between the germline ends. As DNA, the CDR3 is TGTGCCAGCAGCTTAAAGGGGCTGGATACGCAGTATTTT. Protein product: CASSLKGLDTQYF.

The chain joins TRBV29-1 to TRBJ2-1, with D hard to call. CDR3 length: 14 residues. V lost 7 bases to trimming and J lost 0 bases, with 13 bases between them. The germline gives CDR1 SQVTM, CDR2 ANQGSEA. This CDR3 reads CSAPGLISYNEQFF. The CDR3 DNA reads TGCAGCGCCCCCGGGTTGATCTCCTACAATGAGCAGTTCTTC.

The CDR3 DNA is TGTGCCAGCAGTTTCCCCAACTCTGGAAACACCATATATTTT. Its translation: CASSFPNSGNTIYF. The gene calls are TRBV28 and TRBJ1-3; no clear D. V shed 3 bases and J shed 0 bases, with 6 bases lying between them. Germline CDR1 and CDR2: MDHEN and SYDVKM. There are 14 residues in the CDR3. The whole variable domain, filled in from reference TRBV28 and TRBJ1-3, reads DVKVTQSSRYLVKRTGEKVFLECVQDMDHENMFWYRQDPGLGLRLIYFSYDVKMKEKGDIPEGYSVSREKKERFSLILESASTNQTSMYLCASSFPNSGNTIYFGEGSWLTVV.

The J gene is TRBJ2-1, the V gene TRBV2; D is undetermined. With 3 bases removed from V and 0 bases from J, the gap between germline ends came to 0 bases. CDR3 size: 12 residues. Germline V gene sequence: CDR1 SNHLY, CDR2 FYNNEI. The CDR3 coding sequence is TGTGCCAGCAGTGACTCCTACAATGAGCAGTTCTTC. Its translation is CASSDSYNEQFF.

The J gene is TRBJ1-1, the V gene TRBV28; D gene ambiguous. Germline CDR1 is MDHEN and CDR2 is SYDVKM. V gave up 2 bases and J gave up 1 base, with 11 bases separating them. There are 15 residues in the CDR3. CDR3 in amino acids: CASSLIAGRNTEAFF. The CDR3 DNA reads TGTGCCAGCAGTTTAATTGCTGGGAGGAACACTGAAGCTTTCTTT.

The V and J genes are TRBV5-1 and TRBJ2-1, with 13 positions matching TRBD2. CDR1 and CDR2 (germline): SGHRS, YFSETQ. V lost 7 bases to trimming and J lost 0 bases; unmatched junction nucleotides: 13. The length of the CDR3 is 19 residues. As DNA, the CDR3 is TGCGCCAGCTTCGGACTAGCGGGAGCATCTATACGCTCCTACAATGAGCAGTTCTTC. Translating it yields CASFGLAGASIRSYNEQFF.

The V gene is TRBV7-9, the J gene TRBJ1-1; D possibly corresponds to TRBD1 (6 bases). The CDR3 is 13 residues long. CDR1 and CDR2 (germline): SEHNR, FQNEAQ (reference sequence). Trimming left V 5 bases short and J 7 bases short, with 14 bases between. For the CDR3, the DNA is TGTGCCAGCAGCCCCCCGGGGGGCGTTGAAGCTTTCTTT. Protein product: CASSPPGGVEAFF.

For this clone: The same CDR3 can be traced to other DNA sequences in this sample. J is TRBJ1-1 and V is TRBV5-1; D might be TRBD1 (5 bases). The V end lost 4 bases, the J end lost 4 bases, and 8 bases lay between the germline ends. CDR3 length: 12 residues. Germline V gene sequence: CDR1 SGHRS, CDR2 YFSETQ. CDR3 DNA: TGCGCCAGCAGCCCCGGGGGCACTGAAGCTTTCTTT. Its translation is CASSPGGTEAFF.

The chain employs TRBV6-5 and TRBJ1-2, with D unresolved. Trimming left V 0 bases short and J 4 bases short, with 15 bases between. The CDR3 length is 16 residues. Looked up from germline, CDR1 is MNHEY and CDR2 is SVGAGI. CDR3 coding DNA: TGTGCCAGCAGTTACTCGACGGGGTCAAGGGTCTATGGCTACACCTTC. Its protein product is CASSYSTGSRVYGYTF.

The chain combines TRBV29-1 with TRBJ1-2; D possibly corresponds to TRBD1 (6 bases). The CDR3 runs 11 residues. Germline CDR1 and CDR2: SQVTM and ANQGSEA. Trimming took 7 bases from V and 6 from J, leaving 12 bases between them. DNA for the CDR3: TGCAGCGCTCGGACAGCAGATGGCTACACCTTC. Protein sequence: CSARTADGYTF.

This chain uses TRBV4-1 with TRBJ2-7; TRBD1 is a possible D gene (5 bases). This CDR3 is built from 14 residues. CDR1 and CDR2 (germline): MGHRA, YSYEKL. V was cut by 1 base and J by 7 bases, with 14 bases left in between. In nucleotides, the CDR3 is TGCGCCAGCAGCCAAGCCTGGAAGGGGCAGGAGCAGTACTTC. Protein: CASSQAWKGQEQYF.

The rearrangement uses TRBV7-9 and TRBJ2-1; D perhaps matches TRBD1 (5 bases). Germline V CDR1 and CDR2: SEHNR, FQNEAQ (reference sequence). The V and J ends lost 1 base and 6 bases respectively, with 7 bases between them. The CDR3 sequence is 13 residues long. This CDR3 reads CASSLGRVNEQFF. The CDR3 bases are TGTGCCAGCAGCTTAGGCAGGGTCAATGAGCAGTTCTTC.